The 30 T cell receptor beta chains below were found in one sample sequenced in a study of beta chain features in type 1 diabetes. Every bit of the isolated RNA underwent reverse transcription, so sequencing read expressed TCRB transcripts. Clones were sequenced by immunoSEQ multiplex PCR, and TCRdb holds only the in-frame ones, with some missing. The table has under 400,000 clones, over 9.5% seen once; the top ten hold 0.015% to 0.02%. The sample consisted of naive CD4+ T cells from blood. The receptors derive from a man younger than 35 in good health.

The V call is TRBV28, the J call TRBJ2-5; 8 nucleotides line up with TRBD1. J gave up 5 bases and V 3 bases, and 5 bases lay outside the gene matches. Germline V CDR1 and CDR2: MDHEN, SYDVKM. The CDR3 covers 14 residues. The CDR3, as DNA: TGTGCCAGCAGTTTGGGACAGGAGGGCGAGACCCAGTACTTC. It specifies CASSLGQEGETQYF.

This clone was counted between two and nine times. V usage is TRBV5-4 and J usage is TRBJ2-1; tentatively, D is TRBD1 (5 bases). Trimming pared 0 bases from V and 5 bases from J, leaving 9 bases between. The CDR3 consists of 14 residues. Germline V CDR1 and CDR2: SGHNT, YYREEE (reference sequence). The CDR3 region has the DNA TGTGCCAGCAGCTTGGGGGGCGCCGACAATGAGCAGTTCTTC. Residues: CASSLGGADNEQFF.

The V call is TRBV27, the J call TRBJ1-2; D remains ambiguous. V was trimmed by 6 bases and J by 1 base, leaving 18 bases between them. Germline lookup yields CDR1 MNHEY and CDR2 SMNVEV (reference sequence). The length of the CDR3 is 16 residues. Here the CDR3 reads CASRHTHTGINYGYTF. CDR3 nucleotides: TGTGCCAGCAGACATACACATACGGGTATTAACTATGGCTACACCTTC.

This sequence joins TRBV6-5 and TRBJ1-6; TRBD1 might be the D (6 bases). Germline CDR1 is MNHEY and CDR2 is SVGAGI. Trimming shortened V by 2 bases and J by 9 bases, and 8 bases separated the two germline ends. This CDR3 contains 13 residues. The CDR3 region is CASSYRGGSPLHF. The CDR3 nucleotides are TGTGCCAGCAGTTACAGGGGGGGTTCACCCCTCCACTTT.

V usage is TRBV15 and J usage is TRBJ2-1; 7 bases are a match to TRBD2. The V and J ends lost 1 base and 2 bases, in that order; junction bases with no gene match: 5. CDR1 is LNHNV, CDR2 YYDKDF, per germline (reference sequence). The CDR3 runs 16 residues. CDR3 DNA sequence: TGTGCCACCAGCAGAGTCTGGGGGGGAGCCTACAATGAGCAGTTCTTC. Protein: CATSRVWGGAYNEQFF.

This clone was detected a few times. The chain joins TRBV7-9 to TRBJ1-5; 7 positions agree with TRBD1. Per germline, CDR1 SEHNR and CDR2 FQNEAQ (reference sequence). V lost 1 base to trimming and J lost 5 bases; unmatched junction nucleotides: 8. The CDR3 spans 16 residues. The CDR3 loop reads CASSLGGGAIYQPQHF. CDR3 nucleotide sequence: TGTGCCAGCAGCTTAGGAGGGGGCGCGATCTATCAGCCCCAGCATTTT.

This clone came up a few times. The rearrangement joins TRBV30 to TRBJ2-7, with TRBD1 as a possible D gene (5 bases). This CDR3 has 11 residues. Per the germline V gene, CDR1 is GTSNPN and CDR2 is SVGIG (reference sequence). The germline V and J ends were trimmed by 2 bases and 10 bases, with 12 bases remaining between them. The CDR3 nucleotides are TGTGCCTGGAGTCCAGGGCAGGGACAGTACTTC. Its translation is CAWSPGQGQYF. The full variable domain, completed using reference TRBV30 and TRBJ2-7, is SQTIHQWPATLVQPVGSPLSLECTVEGTSNPNLYWYRQAAGRGLQLLFYSVGIGQISSEVPQNLSASRPQDRQFILSSKKLLLSDSGFYLCAWSPGQGQYFGPGTRLTVT.

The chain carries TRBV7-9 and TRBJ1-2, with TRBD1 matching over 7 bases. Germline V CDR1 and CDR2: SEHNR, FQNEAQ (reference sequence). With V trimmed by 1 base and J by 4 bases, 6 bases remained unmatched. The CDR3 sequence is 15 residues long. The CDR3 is CASSLGGGKSYGYTF. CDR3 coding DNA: TGTGCCAGCAGCTTAGGAGGGGGCAAGTCCTATGGCTACACCTTC.

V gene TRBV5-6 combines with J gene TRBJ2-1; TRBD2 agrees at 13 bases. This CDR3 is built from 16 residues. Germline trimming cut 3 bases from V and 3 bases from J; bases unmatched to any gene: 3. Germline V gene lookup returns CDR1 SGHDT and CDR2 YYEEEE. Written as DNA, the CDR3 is TGTGCCAGCAGCTACGGACTAGCGGGAGTCTACAATGAGCAGTTCTTC. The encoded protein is CASSYGLAGVYNEQFF.

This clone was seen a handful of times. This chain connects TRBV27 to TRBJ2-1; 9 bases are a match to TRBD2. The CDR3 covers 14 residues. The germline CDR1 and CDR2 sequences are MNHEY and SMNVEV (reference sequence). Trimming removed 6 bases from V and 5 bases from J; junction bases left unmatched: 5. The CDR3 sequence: CASRGSGGHNEQFF. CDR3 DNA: TGTGCCAGCAGAGGGAGCGGGGGGCACAATGAGCAGTTCTTC.

The CDR3: CASILNGGTNEKLFF. Written as DNA, the CDR3 is TGTGCCAGCATCCTTAACGGGGGTACTAATGAAAAACTGTTTTTT. The chain employs TRBV28 and TRBJ1-4; possible D gene TRBD1, 5 bases. This CDR3 spans 15 amino acids. The ends were cut back, 7 bases at V and 2 bases at J, with 14 bases in the middle. CDR1 is MDHEN, CDR2 SYDVKM, per germline.

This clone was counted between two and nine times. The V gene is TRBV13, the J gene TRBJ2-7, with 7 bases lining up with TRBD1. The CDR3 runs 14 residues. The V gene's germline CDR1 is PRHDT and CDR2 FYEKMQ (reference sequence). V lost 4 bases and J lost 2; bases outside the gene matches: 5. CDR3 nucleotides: TGTGCCAGCAGCTGGGACAGAGAACCCTACGAGCAGTACTTC. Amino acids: CASSWDREPYEQYF.

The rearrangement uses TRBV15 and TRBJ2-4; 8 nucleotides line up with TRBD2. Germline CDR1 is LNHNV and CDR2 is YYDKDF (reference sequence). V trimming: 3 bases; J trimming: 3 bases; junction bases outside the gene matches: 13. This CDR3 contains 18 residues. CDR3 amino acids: CATSRDPRGGVFKNIQYF. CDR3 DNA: TGTGCCACCAGCAGGGACCCTCGGGGGGGGGTGTTCAAAAACATTCAGTACTTC.

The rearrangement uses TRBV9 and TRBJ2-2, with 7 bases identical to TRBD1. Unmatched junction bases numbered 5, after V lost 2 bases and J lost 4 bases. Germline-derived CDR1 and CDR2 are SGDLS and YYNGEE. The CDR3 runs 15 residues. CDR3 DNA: TGTGCCAGCAGCGTTGCGGACAGGCCCACCGGGGAGCTGTTTTTT. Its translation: CASSVADRPTGELFF.

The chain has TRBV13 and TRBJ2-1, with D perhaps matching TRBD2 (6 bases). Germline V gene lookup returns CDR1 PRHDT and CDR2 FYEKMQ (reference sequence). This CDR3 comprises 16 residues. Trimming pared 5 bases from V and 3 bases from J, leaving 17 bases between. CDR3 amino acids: CASSREVLQVYNEQFF. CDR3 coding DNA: TGTGCCAGCAGCAGGGAGGTCCTCCAGGTCTACAATGAGCAGTTCTTC. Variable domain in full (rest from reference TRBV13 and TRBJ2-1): AAGVIQSPRHLIKEKRETATLKCYPIPRHDTVYWYQQGPGQDPQFLISFYEKMQSDKGSIPDRFSAQQFSDYHSELNMSSLELGDSALYFCASSREVLQVYNEQFFGPGTRLTVL.

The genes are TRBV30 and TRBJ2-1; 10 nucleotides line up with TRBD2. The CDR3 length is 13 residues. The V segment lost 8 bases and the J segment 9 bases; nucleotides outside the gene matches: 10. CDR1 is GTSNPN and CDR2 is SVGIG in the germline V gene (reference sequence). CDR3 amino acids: CAGRSGRFGEQFF. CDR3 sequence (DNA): TGTGCCGGGCGTAGCGGGAGGTTCGGTGAGCAGTTCTTC.

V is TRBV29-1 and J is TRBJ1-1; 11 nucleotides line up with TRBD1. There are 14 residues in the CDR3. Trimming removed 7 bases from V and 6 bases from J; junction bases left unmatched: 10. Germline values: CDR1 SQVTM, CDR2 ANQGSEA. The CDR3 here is CSAGQGAPGAEAFF. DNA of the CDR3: TGCAGCGCTGGACAGGGGGCGCCTGGAGCTGAAGCTTTCTTT.

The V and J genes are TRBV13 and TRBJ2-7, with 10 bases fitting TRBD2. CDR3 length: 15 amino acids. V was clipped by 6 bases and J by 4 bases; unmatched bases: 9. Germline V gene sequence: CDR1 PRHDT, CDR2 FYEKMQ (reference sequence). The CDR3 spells CASRLSGRASYEQYF. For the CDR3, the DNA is TGTGCCAGCAGACTCAGCGGGAGGGCCAGTTACGAGCAGTACTTC.

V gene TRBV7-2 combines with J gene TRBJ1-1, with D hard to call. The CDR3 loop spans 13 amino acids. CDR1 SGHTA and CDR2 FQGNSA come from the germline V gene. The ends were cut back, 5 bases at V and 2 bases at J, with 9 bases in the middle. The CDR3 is CASSPTRNTEAFF. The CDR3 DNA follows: TGTGCCAGCAGCCCAACTCGTAACACTGAAGCTTTCTTT.

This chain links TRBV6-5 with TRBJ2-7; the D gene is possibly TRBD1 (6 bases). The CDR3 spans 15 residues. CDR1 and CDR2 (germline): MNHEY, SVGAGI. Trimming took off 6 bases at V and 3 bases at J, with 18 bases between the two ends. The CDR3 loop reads CASRYRDIGSYEQYF. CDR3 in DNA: TGTGCCAGCAGGTACCGGGACATTGGGAGCTACGAGCAGTACTTC.

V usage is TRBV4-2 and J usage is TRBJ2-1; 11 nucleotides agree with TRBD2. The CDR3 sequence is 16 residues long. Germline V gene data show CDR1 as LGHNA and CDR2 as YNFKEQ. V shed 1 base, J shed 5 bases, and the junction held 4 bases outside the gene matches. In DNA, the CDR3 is TGTGCCAGCAGCCAAGCGTTAGCGGGAGGGGACAATGAGCAGTTCTTC. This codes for CASSQALAGGDNEQFF.

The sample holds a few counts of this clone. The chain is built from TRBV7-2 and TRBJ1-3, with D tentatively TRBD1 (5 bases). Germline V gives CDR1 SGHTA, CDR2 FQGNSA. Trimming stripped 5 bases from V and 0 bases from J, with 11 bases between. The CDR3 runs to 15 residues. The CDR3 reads CASSQSGPSGNTIYF. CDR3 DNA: TGTGCCAGCAGCCAATCAGGGCCCTCTGGAAACACCATATATTTT.

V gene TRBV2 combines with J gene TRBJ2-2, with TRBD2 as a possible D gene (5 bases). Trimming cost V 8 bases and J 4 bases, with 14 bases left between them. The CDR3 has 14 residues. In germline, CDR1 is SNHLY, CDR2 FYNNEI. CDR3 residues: CASCVLALTGELFF. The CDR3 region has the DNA TGTGCCAGCTGTGTGCTAGCTCTCACCGGGGAGCTGTTTTTT.

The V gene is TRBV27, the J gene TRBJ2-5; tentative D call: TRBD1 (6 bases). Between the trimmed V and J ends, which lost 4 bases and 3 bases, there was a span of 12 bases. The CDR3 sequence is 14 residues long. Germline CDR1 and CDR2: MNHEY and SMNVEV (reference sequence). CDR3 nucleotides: TGTGCCAGCAGTTCCCTCGGACAGAAAGAGACCCAGTACTTC. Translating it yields CASSSLGQKETQYF.

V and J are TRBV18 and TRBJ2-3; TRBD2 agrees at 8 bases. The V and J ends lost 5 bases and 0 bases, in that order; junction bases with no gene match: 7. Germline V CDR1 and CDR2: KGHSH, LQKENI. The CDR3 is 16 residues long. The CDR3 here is CASSSLAGSSTDTQYF. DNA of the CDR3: TGTGCCAGCTCATCCCTAGCGGGCTCCAGCACAGATACGCAGTATTTT.

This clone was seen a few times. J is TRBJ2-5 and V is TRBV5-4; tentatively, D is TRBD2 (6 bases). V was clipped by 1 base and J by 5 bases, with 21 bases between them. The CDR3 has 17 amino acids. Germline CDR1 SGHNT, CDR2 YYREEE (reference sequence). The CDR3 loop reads CASSLRGGGVVGETQYF. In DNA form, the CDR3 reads TGTGCCAGCAGCTTGCGTGGGGGAGGTGTCGTTGGGGAGACCCAGTACTTC.

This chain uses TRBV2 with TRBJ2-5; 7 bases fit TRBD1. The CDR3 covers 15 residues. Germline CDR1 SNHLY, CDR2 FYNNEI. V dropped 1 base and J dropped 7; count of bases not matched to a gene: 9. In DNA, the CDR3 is TGTGCCAGCAGTGAAGGGGCAGGGGGTGAGGGGACCCAGTACTTC. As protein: CASSEGAGGEGTQYF.

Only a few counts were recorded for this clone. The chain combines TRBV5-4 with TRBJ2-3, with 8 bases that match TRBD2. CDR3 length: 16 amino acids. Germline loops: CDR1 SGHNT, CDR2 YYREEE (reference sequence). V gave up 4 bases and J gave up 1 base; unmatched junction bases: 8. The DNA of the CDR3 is TGTGCCAGCAGCATCGCGGGGGGCTGGGGCACAGATACGCAGTATTTT. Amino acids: CASSIAGGWGTDTQYF.

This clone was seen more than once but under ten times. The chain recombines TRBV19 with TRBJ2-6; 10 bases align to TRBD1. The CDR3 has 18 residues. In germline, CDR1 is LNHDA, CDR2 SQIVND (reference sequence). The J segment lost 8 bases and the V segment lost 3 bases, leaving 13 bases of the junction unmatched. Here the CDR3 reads CASSIGSAGTGVTNVLTF. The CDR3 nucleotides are TGTGCCAGTAGTATCGGGTCGGCCGGGACAGGGGTAACCAACGTCCTGACTTTC. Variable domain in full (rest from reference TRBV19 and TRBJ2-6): DGGITQSPKYLFRKEGQNVTLSCEQNLNHDAMYWYRQDPGQGLRLIYYSQIVNDFQKGDIAEGYSVSREKKESFPLTVTSAQKNPTAFYLCASSIGSAGTGVTNVLTFGAGSRLTVL.

CDR3 sequence reads: CASRNRDLMGYTF. For the CDR3, the DNA is TGTGCCAGCAGGAACAGGGATCTTATGGGCTACACCTTC. This chain links TRBV27 with TRBJ1-2; possible D gene TRBD1, 6 bases. V was trimmed by 6 bases and J by 8 bases, leaving 16 bases between them. The CDR3 has 13 residues. Germline loops: CDR1 MNHEY, CDR2 SMNVEV (reference sequence).